This T cell receptor beta chain was found in a study of T cell responses to AZD1222 COVID-19 vaccine. The CDR3 length is 14 residues. Trimming removed 2 bases at V and 4 bases at J, with 12 bases between. Germline assignment: CDR1 SGHRS and CDR2 YFSETQ. Profiled with immunoSEQ multiplex PCR; TCRdb holds only in-frame clones, not every one. The data show more than 150,000 clones, with approximately 87% seen just once and less than 3% held by the top ten. About this clone itself: Antigen unknown.

General study results and limits: None of the repertoires were sampled until the peak T cell response had passed. Donors skewed white British and female; clonal diversity was possibly underestimated. Unmutated regions of variants are reportedly targeted by nearly half of spike-specific TCRs.

Sample: peripheral blood, taken on day 0 of MenACWY control vaccination. This TCR was recovered from an adult in good health. The rearrangement links TRBV5-1 to TRBJ1-2; D unresolved. CDR3 nucleotides: TGCGCCAGCAGCTTAAGAGTAGAAGCCTATGGCTACACCTTC. Protein: CASSLRVEAYGYTF.